This T cell receptor (beta chain) was profiled in a study of identical twins. Study-level points and caveats: A cross-sectional statistical analysis, not follow-up of the same donors, supported the conclusions. The models gave estimates that fell short of the out-of-frame TCR alpha sharing seen in monozygotic twins. Cord blood's abundant beta clonotypes had fewer insertions, unlike memory repertoires.

Unique molecular identifiers were present on the cDNA, which also gained a universal primer site by template switching. MiXCR, applied by TCRdb to the 5' RACE reads, yields one record per CDR3 protein. The profile shows around 230,000 distinct CDR3 sequences, around 10% of them singletons. This CDR3 has 13 amino acids. CDR1 and CDR2 (germline): SEHNR, FQNEAQ (reference sequence). The sample holds one count of this clonotype. Antigen unknown. A read error may explain this, as a much larger clone is one base away. Source material: memory (CD45RO+) T cells sorted from blood. This clonotype was sampled from a woman under 30 in good health. V is TRBV7-9 and J is TRBJ2-1; no firm D call. DNA of the CDR3: TGTGCCAGCAGTTTAACGACCGACCTTGAGCAGCTCTTC. Protein sequence: CASSLTTDLEQLF.